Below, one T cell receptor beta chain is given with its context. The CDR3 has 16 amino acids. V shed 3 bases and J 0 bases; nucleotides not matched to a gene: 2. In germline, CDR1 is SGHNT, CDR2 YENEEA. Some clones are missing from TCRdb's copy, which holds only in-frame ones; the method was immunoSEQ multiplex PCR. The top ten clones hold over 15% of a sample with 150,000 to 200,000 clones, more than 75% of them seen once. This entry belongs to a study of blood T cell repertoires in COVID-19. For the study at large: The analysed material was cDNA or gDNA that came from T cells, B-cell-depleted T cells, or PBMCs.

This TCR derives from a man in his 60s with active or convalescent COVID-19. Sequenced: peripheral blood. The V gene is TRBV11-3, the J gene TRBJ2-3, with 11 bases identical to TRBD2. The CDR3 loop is CASSLGLAASTDTQYF. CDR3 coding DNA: TGTGCCAGCAGCTTGGGACTAGCGGCAAGCACAGATACGCAGTATTTT.